This T cell receptor (beta chain) is drawn from a study of blood T cell repertoires in COVID-19. Sequencing used immunoSEQ multiplex PCR; TCRdb keeps in-frame clones, though not all of them. The sample carries 88,000 or so clones, roughly 80% recorded once. The CDR3 is made up of 14 amino acids. Trimming stripped 3 bases from V and 4 bases from J, with 11 bases between. Looked up from germline, CDR1 is MRHNA and CDR2 is SNTAGT. Sequenced material: peripheral blood. The V call is TRBV6-4, the J call TRBJ2-3; D is possibly TRBD1 (6 bases). This TCR derives from a man aged 55 to 69 with acute or convalescent COVID-19. The CDR3 sequence: CASSDQGNADTQYF. As DNA, the CDR3 is TGTGCCAGCAGTGATCAGGGGAACGCAGATACGCAGTATTTT.